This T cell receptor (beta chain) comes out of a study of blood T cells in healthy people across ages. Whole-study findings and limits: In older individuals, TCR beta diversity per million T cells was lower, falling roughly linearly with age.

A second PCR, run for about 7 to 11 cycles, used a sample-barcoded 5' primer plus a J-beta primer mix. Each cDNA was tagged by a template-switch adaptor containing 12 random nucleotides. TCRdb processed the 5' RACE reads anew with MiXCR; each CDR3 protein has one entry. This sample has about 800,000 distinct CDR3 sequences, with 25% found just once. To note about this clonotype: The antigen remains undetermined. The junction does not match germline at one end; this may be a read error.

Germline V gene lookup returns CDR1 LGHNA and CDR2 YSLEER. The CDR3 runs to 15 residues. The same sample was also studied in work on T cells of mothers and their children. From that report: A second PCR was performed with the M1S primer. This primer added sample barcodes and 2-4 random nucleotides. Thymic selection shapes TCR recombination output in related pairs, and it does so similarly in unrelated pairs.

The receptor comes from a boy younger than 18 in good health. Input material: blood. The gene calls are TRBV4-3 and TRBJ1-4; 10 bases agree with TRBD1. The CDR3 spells CVSSIDRGQSEKLFF. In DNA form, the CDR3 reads TGCGTCAGCAGCATCGACAGGGGGCAGAGTGAAAAACTGTTTTTT.